Shown below are 21 T cell receptor beta chains from a single sample sequenced in a study of shared clonotypes between healthy human individuals (dated by TCRdb to 2020 to 2021). Receptor libraries were prepared by the immunoSEQ multiplex PCR assay. The table was pulled from immuneACCESS by TCRdb, which kept in-frame rearrangements only. Such tables lose some clones; where checked, under half of the loss comes from unresolved V genes, and the rest has no known cause. The sample table shows over 1.5 million clones, and approximately 98% are seen once. The top ten clonotypes cover around 0.45% of the sample. The source material was naive CD4+ T cells sorted from blood. The sample's cell subset or site label, decoded: CD45RA+ positively selected. The source of these receptors is a man younger than 45 in good health.

V is TRBV7-9 and J is TRBJ2-1, with 11 positions matching TRBD1. Germline CDR1 and CDR2: SEHNR and FQNEAQ (reference sequence). Trimming removed 7 bases from V and 8 bases from J; junction bases left unmatched: 7. The CDR3 contains 14 residues. CDR3 DNA sequence: TGTGCCAGCACATGGACAGGGGGCAAAGATGAGCAGTTCTTC. This encodes CASTWTGGKDEQFF.

This chain joins TRBV2 and TRBJ2-7; D is uncertain. The CDR3 is 14 residues long. Deletions cut 6 bases from V and 3 bases from J, with 15 bases between. Per germline, CDR1 SNHLY and CDR2 FYNNEI. The CDR3 DNA sequence: TGTGCCAGCAGGGCAGGCCCTGGAAGCTACGAGCAGTACTTC. It specifies CASRAGPGSYEQYF.

V is TRBV21-1 and J is TRBJ2-7; no check of the table's D call, TRBD2, against the DNA was made. TRBV21-1 is deemed a pseudogene. The CDR3 extends over 13 amino acids. CDR3 sequence: CASPEREKYEQYF. The CDR3 region has the DNA TGTGCCAGCCCCGAGCGGGAGAAATACGAGCAGTACTTC.

DNA of the CDR3: TGTGCCAGCACCAGGGCGGGAAGGGTAGCGGAGGAAGGAGAGCAGTTCTTC. Encoded protein: CASTRAGRVAEEGEQFF. J is TRBJ2-1 and V is TRBV7-2; a weak D match, TRBD2 (6 bases). The germline CDR1 and CDR2 sequences are SGHTA and FQGNSA. The CDR3 totals 17 residues. V lost 7 bases and J 10 bases, leaving 29 bases between the germline ends.

The rearrangement links TRBV18 to TRBJ2-7; the match to TRBD2 covers 9 bases. V was pared by 1 base and J by 4 bases, with 5 bases of the junction left unmatched. CDR1 and CDR2 (germline): KGHSH, LQKENI. The CDR3 spans 15 residues. The CDR3 coding sequence is TGTGCCAGCTCACCACGCGGGAGGGCCGATTACGAGCAGTACTTC. Encoded protein: CASSPRGRADYEQYF. The variable domain in full, with the rest retrieved from reference TRBV18 and TRBJ2-7, is NAGVMQNPRHLVRRRGQEARLRCSPMKGHSHVYWYRQLPEEGLKFMVYLQKENIIDESGMPKERFSAEFPKEGPSILRIQQVVRGDSAAYFCASSPRGRADYEQYFGPGTRLTVT.

The rearrangement joins TRBV6-5 to TRBJ2-5; 9 positions match TRBD2. Germline CDR1 MNHEY, CDR2 SVGAGI. V lost 2 bases to trimming and J lost 4 bases; unmatched junction nucleotides: 8. The CDR3 has 16 residues. The CDR3 here is CASSYLMREGRETQYF. In DNA form, the CDR3 reads TGTGCCAGCAGTTACCTTATGCGGGAGGGCCGAGAGACCCAGTACTTC.

DNA for the CDR3: TGCGCCAGCAGCTTGTCCCAGTCAGGGGGCGGAGAGACCCAGTACTTC. Translated, it gives CASSLSQSGGGETQYF. J is TRBJ2-5 and V is TRBV5-1; 8 bases line up with TRBD1. Germline lookup yields CDR1 SGHRS and CDR2 YFSETQ. CDR3 length equals 16 residues. J gave up 4 bases and V 1 base, and 9 bases lay outside the gene matches.

The CDR3 coding sequence is TGCGCCAGCAGCTTCCGGGCCACAGCAGCATTGGTGTCAGAGGATACGCAGTATTTT. Residues: CASSFRATAALVSEDTQYF. The chain has TRBV5-1 and TRBJ2-3; D uncertain. The V and J ends lost 2 bases and 6 bases respectively, with 28 bases between them. This CDR3 has 19 residues. Germline values: CDR1 SGHRS, CDR2 YFSETQ.

This clone was picked up one time. In DNA, the CDR3 is TGTGCCAGCGGCGGGAGAGGGGTAAATGAGCAGTTCTTC. It codes for CASGGRGVNEQFF. The J gene is TRBJ2-1, the V gene TRBV7-8, with TRBD2 matching 7 bases. The CDR3 is made up of 13 amino acids. The ends lost 8 bases at V and 7 bases at J; junction bases unmatched: 8. Germline V CDR1 and CDR2: SGHVS, FQNEAQ.

The genes are TRBV6-5 and TRBJ1-5, with TRBD1 matching 10 bases. The germline CDR1 and CDR2 sequences are MNHEY and SVGAGI. The CDR3 covers 15 residues. V lost 6 bases and J lost 5; bases outside the gene matches: 7. This CDR3 reads CASSRQGAGYQPQHF. The DNA of the CDR3 is TGTGCCAGCAGCCGACAGGGGGCAGGATATCAGCCCCAGCATTTT.

Note on this clone: The identical CDR3 is also encoded by other nucleotide sequences in the sample. The CDR3, as DNA: TGCGCCAGCAGCCAAGAGGCTAGCGGTGATTACAATGAGCAGTTCTTC. Residues: CASSQEASGDYNEQFF. The chain links TRBV4-3 to TRBJ2-1, with 7 bases aligning to TRBD2. V lost 0 bases, J lost 4 bases, and 6 bases stayed unmatched. The CDR3 has 16 residues. Germline CDR1 and CDR2: LGHNA and YSLEER.

The rearrangement joins TRBV11-2 to TRBJ2-7; TRBD1 or TRBD2 may be the D gene (5 bases each). The CDR3 totals 16 residues. The V and J ends lost 5 bases and 4 bases respectively, with 21 bases between them. The germline gives CDR1 SGHAT, CDR2 FQNNGV. DNA of the CDR3: TGTGCCAGCAGCCTCCGGCCCGGGACGGAGAATTACGAGCAGTACTTC. Translating gives CASSLRPGTENYEQYF. The variable domain in full, completed from reference TRBV11-2 and TRBJ2-7, reads EAGVAQSPRYKIIEKRQSVAFWCNPISGHATLYWYQQILGQGPKLLIQFQNNGVVDDSQLPKDRFSAERLKGVDSTLKIQPAKLEDSAVYLCASSLRPGTENYEQYFGPGTRLTVT.

J is TRBJ1-4 and V is TRBV4-1; TRBD1 agrees at 7 bases. With V trimmed by 0 bases and J by 13 bases, 5 bases remained unmatched. CDR1 is MGHRA and CDR2 is YSYEKL in the germline V gene. CDR3 length: 13 residues. The CDR3 sequence is CASSQDFWTGLFF. Here the CDR3 DNA reads TGCGCCAGCAGCCAAGATTTTTGGACAGGACTGTTTTTT.

Note on this clone: This CDR3 is also generated by other DNA sequences in the sample. The chain uses TRBV5-1 and TRBJ2-5; a possible D gene is TRBD2 (6 bases). Germline assignment: CDR1 SGHRS and CDR2 YFSETQ. CDR3 length equals 13 residues. Trimming stripped 4 bases from V and 2 bases from J, with 9 bases between. The CDR3 DNA follows: TGCGCCAGCAGCAGGGGACTGCAAGAGACCCAGTACTTC. It translates to CASSRGLQETQYF.

The chain links TRBV10-1 to TRBJ2-7, with D perhaps given as TRBD1 or TRBD2 (5 bases each). There are 14 residues in the CDR3. The ends were cut back, 4 bases at V and 2 bases at J, with 12 bases in the middle. CDR1 WNHNN and CDR2 SYGVQD come from the germline V gene (reference sequence). CDR3 protein: CASSAPGRTYEQYF. DNA of the CDR3: TGCGCCAGCAGTGCACCAGGGAGAACCTACGAGCAGTACTTC.

Notes on this clone: At the DNA level, this CDR3 is encoded by other sequences in the same sample as well. The chain combines TRBV18 with TRBJ1-5; TRBD1 is a possible D gene (5 bases). CDR1 and CDR2 from the germline V gene are KGHSH and LQKENI. The CDR3 spans 13 residues. Trimming took 0 bases from V and 7 from J, leaving 7 bases between them. For the CDR3, the DNA is TGTGCCAGCTCACCACCGCAGGGCCAGCCCCAGCATTTT. This translates into CASSPPQGQPQHF.

The chain recombines TRBV9 with TRBJ2-7; the D call may be TRBD1 or TRBD2 (5 bases each). V was trimmed by 1 base and J by 3 bases, leaving 11 bases between them. The V gene's germline CDR1 is SGDLS and CDR2 YYNGEE. This CDR3 spans 14 amino acids. CDR3 in DNA: TGTGCCAGCAGCGTACGGGACGGTTACTACGAGCAGTACTTC. Translated: CASSVRDGYYEQYF.

The chain couples TRBV7-3 to TRBJ2-7; 9 nucleotides line up with TRBD2. Germline V gene lookup returns CDR1 SGHTA and CDR2 FQGTGA. This CDR3 region has 16 residues. J gave up 5 bases and V 0 bases, and 8 bases lay outside the gene matches. CDR3 residues: CASSLTGSGSRDEQYF. DNA for the CDR3: TGTGCCAGCAGCTTAACGGGTAGCGGGAGTAGGGACGAGCAGTACTTC.

The chain recombines TRBV7-2 with TRBJ2-7, with D possibly matching TRBD1 (6 bases). Trimming cost V 0 bases and J 7 bases, with 19 bases left between them. The CDR3 loop spans 16 amino acids. Germline lookup yields CDR1 SGHTA and CDR2 FQGNSA. CDR3 in DNA: TGTGCCAGCAGCTTAGCAGGGCAGGGGCTTCAGAGTGAGCAGTACTTC. Protein: CASSLAGQGLQSEQYF.

This chain uses TRBV6-1 with TRBJ2-2; no firm D call. Germline V gives CDR1 MNHNS, CDR2 SASEGT. The CDR3 contains 14 residues. With 2 bases removed from V and 3 bases from J, the gap between germline ends came to 7 bases. The CDR3 DNA follows: TGTGCCAGCAGTGAACTAGTATACACCGGGGAGCTGTTTTTT. This encodes CASSELVYTGELFF.

This chain joins TRBV25-1 and TRBJ1-4; D unresolved. Between the trimmed V and J ends, which lost 7 bases and 8 bases, there was a span of 14 bases. The V gene's germline CDR1 is MGHDK and CDR2 SYGVNS. The CDR3 runs to 13 residues. The CDR3 coding sequence is TGTGCCAGCATGCAGTACAGTGTGGAAAAACTGTTTTTT. Protein product: CASMQYSVEKLFF.